Below, 9 T cell receptor beta chains from the same sample are listed, as sequenced in a study of blood T cell repertoires in COVID-19. Sequencing was performed with immunoSEQ multiplex PCR; in TCRdb, only in-frame clones are kept and a portion is missing. The profile shows about 200,000 clones, about 88% of them singletons. Sequencing was carried out using peripheral blood. All receptors derive from a man in his forties with active or convalescent COVID-19.

The chain couples TRBV7-9 to TRBJ2-3, with TRBD2 matching 10 bases. The V gene end was trimmed by 0 bases and the J gene end by 4 bases; junction bases not matched to a gene: 7. Germline V gene lookup returns CDR1 SEHNR and CDR2 FQNEAQ (reference sequence). The CDR3 loop spans 17 amino acids. The CDR3 is CASSLAPGTSEADTQYF. The CDR3 DNA reads TGTGCCAGCAGCTTAGCCCCCGGGACTAGCGAGGCAGATACGCAGTATTTT.

The chain recombines TRBV19 with TRBJ2-1; 8 bases align to TRBD2. V shed 9 bases, J shed 4 bases, and the junction held 8 bases outside the gene matches. The length of the CDR3 is 14 residues. Germline CDR1 and CDR2: LNHDA and SQIVND (reference sequence). CDR3 sequence: CASGLAGGYNEQFF. For the CDR3, the DNA is TGTGCCAGCGGACTAGCAGGAGGGTACAATGAGCAGTTCTTC.

The sample holds one count of this clone. The rearrangement uses TRBV7-2 and TRBJ1-5, with 10 bases aligning to TRBD1. The germline gives CDR1 SGHTA, CDR2 FQGNSA. The CDR3 consists of 17 residues. V trimming: 3 bases; J trimming: 0 bases; junction bases outside the gene matches: 5. The CDR3 here is CASSFDRGLYSNQPQHF. As DNA, the CDR3 is TGTGCCAGCAGCTTTGACAGGGGGCTCTATAGCAATCAGCCCCAGCATTTT. Combining the CDR3 with reference TRBV7-2 and TRBJ1-5 gives the whole variable domain GAGVSQSPSNKVTEKGKDVELRCDPISGHTALYWYRQSLGQGLEFLIYFQGNSAPDKSGLPSDRFSAERTGGSVSTLTIQRTQQEDSAVYLCASSFDRGLYSNQPQHFGDGTRLSIL.

This clone was counted only a few times. V and J are TRBV6-5 and TRBJ1-1, with a possible D match to TRBD1 (5 bases). The CDR3 is 12 residues long. Germline V gene sequence: CDR1 MNHEY, CDR2 SVGAGI. V was trimmed by 7 bases and J by 5 bases, leaving 11 bases between them. CDR3 DNA: TGTGCCAGCATGGAGGGGTGGACTGAAGCTTTCTTT. Amino acid sequence: CASMEGWTEAFF.

The chain is built from TRBV19 and TRBJ2-3, with D maybe TRBD1 (6 bases). V lost 3 bases to trimming and J lost 1 base, with 14 bases between them. Germline V lookup: CDR1 LNHDA, CDR2 SQIVND (reference sequence). The CDR3 extends over 16 amino acids. In DNA form, the CDR3 reads TGTGCCAGTAGTATTACAGGGCGAAGCGGCACAGATACGCAGTATTTT. Protein: CASSITGRSGTDTQYF.

This chain links TRBV7-9 with TRBJ2-1; 8 positions agree with TRBD2. V gave up 0 bases and J gave up 6 bases; unmatched junction bases: 10. The length of the CDR3 is 17 residues. Germline V CDR1 and CDR2: SEHNR, FQNEAQ (reference sequence). The CDR3 here is CASSLALAGGRVNEQFF. The CDR3 DNA reads TGTGCCAGCAGCTTAGCTCTGGCGGGAGGCCGGGTCAATGAGCAGTTCTTC.

With regard to this clone: Mismatch with germline at one junction end may stem from a read error. The chain links TRBV28 to TRBJ1-5, with D possibly being TRBD1 (5 bases). The CDR3 consists of 16 residues. In germline, CDR1 is MDHEN, CDR2 SYDVKM. In nucleotides, the CDR3 is TGTGCCAGCAGTTTATTCGGGCGGGACCCCACCCTGCCGTTTTTTTTT. Its translation is CASSLFGRDPTLPFFF.

The count of this clone is one. The chain joins TRBV5-5 to TRBJ1-2; no clear D. Germline V gene sequence: CDR1 SGHKS, CDR2 YYEKEE (reference sequence). Trimming took 4 bases from V and 1 from J, leaving 8 bases between them. The CDR3 loop spans 13 amino acids. CDR3 loop: CASSPTINYGYTF. The CDR3 DNA follows: TGTGCCAGCAGCCCGACAATTAACTATGGCTACACCTTC.

The chain recombines TRBV6-5 with TRBJ2-1; 10 nucleotides align to TRBD2. V gave up 4 bases and J gave up 4 bases; unmatched junction bases: 4. CDR3 length equals 15 residues. The germline gives CDR1 MNHEY, CDR2 SVGAGI. The CDR3, as DNA: TGTGCCAGCAGTTCAGCGGGAGGGCCTTACAATGAGCAGTTCTTC. Encoded protein: CASSSAGGPYNEQFF.